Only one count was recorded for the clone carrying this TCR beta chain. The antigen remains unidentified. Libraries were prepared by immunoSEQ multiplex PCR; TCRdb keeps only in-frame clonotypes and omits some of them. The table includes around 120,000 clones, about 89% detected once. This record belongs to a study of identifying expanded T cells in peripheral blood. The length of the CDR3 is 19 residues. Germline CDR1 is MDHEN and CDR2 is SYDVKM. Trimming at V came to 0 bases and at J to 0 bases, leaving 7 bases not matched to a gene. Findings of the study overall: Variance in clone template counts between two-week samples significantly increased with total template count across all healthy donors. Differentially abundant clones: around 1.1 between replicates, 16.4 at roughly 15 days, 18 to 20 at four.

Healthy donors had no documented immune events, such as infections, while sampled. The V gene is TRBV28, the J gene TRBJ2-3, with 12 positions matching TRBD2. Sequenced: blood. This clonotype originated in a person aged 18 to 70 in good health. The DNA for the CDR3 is TGTGCCAGCAGTTTATGGACTAGCGGGGGTTCAACTAGCACAGATACGCAGTATTTT. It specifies CASSLWTSGGSTSTDTQYF.